This passage covers 24 T cell receptor beta chains from one sample sequenced in a study of T cells after yellow fever vaccination. MiXCR was run by TCRdb on the 5' RACE reads, yielding one entry per CDR3 protein. The sample comprises hundreds of thousands of distinct CDR3 sequences, over 4% of which are singletons, and just under 25% rests with the top ten. Material: PBMCs, obtained 5 days after the yellow fever booster vaccination. The receptor source for this set is a man aged 18 to 29 who received the YFV17D yellow fever vaccine.

This clonotype was recorded at least ten times. V usage is TRBV9 and J usage is TRBJ2-1; TRBD1 aligns across 10 bases. After removal of 3 bases from V and 4 bases from J, the junction contained 10 bases not matched to a gene. Germline CDR1 SGDLS, CDR2 YYNGEE. This CDR3 has 17 amino acids. CDR3 bases: TGTGCCAGCAGCGCGGGAGCCGGGACAGGGGCTTACAATGAGCAGTTCTTC. It encodes CASSAGAGTGAYNEQFF.

This clonotype was recorded at least ten times. V and J are TRBV6-5 and TRBJ2-7; TRBD1 agrees at 7 bases. Germline loops: CDR1 MNHEY, CDR2 SVGAGI. This CDR3 comprises 14 residues. The V gene end was trimmed by 4 bases and the J gene end by 5 bases; junction bases not matched to a gene: 8. In nucleotides, the CDR3 is TGTGCCAGCAGTTCAGGGGGTAGGATCAACGAGCAGTACTTC. Residues: CASSSGGRINEQYF.

This clonotype was found a few times. The chain uses TRBV5-6 and TRBJ2-4; D gene unclear. The CDR3 loop spans 14 amino acids. Trimming cost V 0 bases and J 3 bases, with 7 bases left between them. The germline CDR1 and CDR2 sequences are SGHDT and YYEEEE. CDR3 sequence reads: CASSLAFDKNIQYF. In DNA form, the CDR3 reads TGTGCCAGCAGCTTGGCCTTTGACAAAAACATTCAGTACTTC.

This clonotype was picked up many times. The J gene is TRBJ2-7, the V gene TRBV6-6; 7 bases fit TRBD1. Germline trimming cut 5 bases from V and 5 bases from J; bases unmatched to any gene: 15. CDR1 and CDR2 (germline): MNHNY, SVGAGI (reference sequence). The CDR3 has 16 amino acids. CDR3 protein: CASSPTQGFRGNEQYF. CDR3 DNA: TGTGCCAGCAGTCCCACACAGGGCTTCAGGGGGAACGAGCAGTACTTC.

At least ten counts were recorded for this clonotype. The chain's CDR3 is CASSYMVQGDPLHF. The DNA of the CDR3 is TGTGCCAGCAGTTACATGGTCCAGGGAGATCCCCTCCACTTT. The J gene is TRBJ1-6, the V gene TRBV6-5; D is perhaps TRBD1 (5 bases). CDR3 length equals 14 residues. The V and J ends lost 2 bases and 13 bases respectively, with 15 bases between them. CDR1 MNHEY and CDR2 SVGAGI come from the germline V gene.

This clonotype has only a few counts. The rearrangement uses TRBV10-1 and TRBJ2-3; possibly TRBD2 for D (5 bases). Trimming stripped 4 bases from V and 4 bases from J, with 12 bases between. Germline CDR1 is WNHNN and CDR2 is SYGVQD (reference sequence). CDR3 size: 14 residues. For the CDR3, the DNA is TGCGCCAGCAGTGTTTCGAGCGGTGCAGATACGCAGTATTTT. Amino acids: CASSVSSGADTQYF.

Only a few counts were recorded for this clonotype. The rearrangement uses TRBV7-2 and TRBJ2-2, with 7 bases that match TRBD2. The CDR3 totals 13 residues. CDR1 and CDR2 from the germline V gene are SGHTA and FQGNSA. Trimming took 6 bases from V and 5 from J; bases not matched to a gene: 3. The CDR3 region is CASRLSGTGELFF. The CDR3 bases are TGTGCCAGCAGGCTTAGCGGGACCGGGGAGCTGTTTTTT. The variable domain in full, completed from reference TRBV7-2 and TRBJ2-2, reads GAGVSQSPSNKVTEKGKDVELRCDPISGHTALYWYRQSLGQGLEFLIYFQGNSAPDKSGLPSDRFSAERTGGSVSTLTIQRTQQEDSAVYLCASRLSGTGELFFGEGSRLTVL.

There are a few counts of this clonotype. The chain joins TRBV4-2 to TRBJ2-5, with D tentatively TRBD1 or TRBD2 (5 bases each). This CDR3 spans 15 amino acids. Per the germline V gene, CDR1 is LGHNA and CDR2 is YNFKEQ. Trimming took off 1 base at V and 2 bases at J, with 11 bases between the two ends. CDR3 residues: CASSQGWDAQETQYF. DNA for the CDR3: TGTGCCAGCAGCCAAGGATGGGACGCTCAAGAGACCCAGTACTTC.

As DNA, the CDR3 is TGTGCCAGCAGCTTAGCGGGAGGGGGTACGGAGACCCAGTACTTC. Its translation is CASSLAGGGTETQYF. The chain combines TRBV7-2 with TRBJ2-5; D perhaps matches TRBD2 (7 bases). Germline CDR1 and CDR2: SGHTA and FQGNSA. The CDR3 totals 15 residues. V gave up 0 bases and J gave up 5 bases, with 13 bases separating them.

This clonotype was seen a few times. The chain uses TRBV7-9 and TRBJ1-2, with D unclear. From germline, CDR1 is SEHNR and CDR2 FQNEAQ (reference sequence). This CDR3 comprises 14 residues. The V and J ends lost 3 bases and 6 bases respectively, with 14 bases between them. The CDR3 loop reads CASSLSGKEDGYTF. CDR3 in DNA: TGTGCCAGCAGCTTGTCGGGAAAAGAGGATGGCTACACCTTC. The complete variable domain, with remaining parts taken from reference TRBV7-9 and TRBJ1-2, reads DTGVSQNPRHKITKRGQNVTFRCDPISEHNRLYWYRQTLGQGPEFLTYFQNEAQLEKSRLLSDRFSAERPKGSFSTLEIQRTEQGDSAMYLCASSLSGKEDGYTFGSGTRLTVV.

This chain links TRBV29-1 with TRBJ2-1; the match to TRBD2 covers 7 bases. The CDR3 runs 16 residues. Germline CDR1 SQVTM, CDR2 ANQGSEA. V trimming: 3 bases; J trimming: 0 bases; junction bases outside the gene matches: 8. Here the CDR3 reads CSVDFGGGGSYNEQFF. CDR3 sequence (DNA): TGCAGCGTTGATTTTGGGGGGGGAGGCTCCTACAATGAGCAGTTCTTC.

J is TRBJ2-3 and V is TRBV4-3; D call uncertain. This CDR3 has 15 residues. Looked up from germline, CDR1 is LGHNA and CDR2 is YSLEER. V was clipped by 4 bases and J by 4 bases, with 15 bases between them. CDR3 coding DNA: TGCGCCAGCAGCCTGGCCGGCGGCCCCGCAGATACGCAGTATTTT. It codes for CASSLAGGPADTQYF.

This clonotype was observed a few times. This chain joins TRBV20-1 and TRBJ1-1, with TRBD1 matching over 7 bases. Per the germline V gene, CDR1 is DFQATT and CDR2 is SNEGSKA (reference sequence). The CDR3 is 14 amino acids. The V and J ends lost 5 bases and 7 bases, in that order; junction bases with no gene match: 13. The CDR3, as DNA: TGCAGTGCTCCCTTTGAGGGGGCCTCGCTTGAAGCTTTCTTT. Amino acids: CSAPFEGASLEAFF.

This sequence joins TRBV5-1 and TRBJ1-1; D uncertain. Trimming took off 5 bases at V and 1 base at J, with 12 bases between the two ends. This CDR3 has 14 amino acids. Germline CDR1 reads SGHRS; CDR2 reads YFSETQ. CDR3 DNA sequence: TGCGCCAGCAGGGTATTCGGCCAGAACACTGAAGCTTTCTTT. Translation gives CASRVFGQNTEAFF.

The V call is TRBV5-6, the J call TRBJ1-6; 9 positions agree with TRBD1. Germline V gene lookup returns CDR1 SGHDT and CDR2 YYEEEE. This CDR3 is built from 16 residues. J lost 10 bases, V lost 0 bases, and 8 bases had no gene match. The CDR3 DNA reads as TGTGCCAGCAGCTTGGTTACAGGGGGCAAGTGGTCACCCCTCCACTTT. It yields the protein CASSLVTGGKWSPLHF.

The table lists this clonotype with many counts. V and J are TRBV7-2 and TRBJ2-5; D tentatively reads TRBD1 or TRBD2 (5 bases each). Germline V gene lookup returns CDR1 SGHTA and CDR2 FQGNSA. Trimming pared 5 bases from V and 4 bases from J, leaving 14 bases between. This CDR3 region has 14 residues. CDR3 in DNA: TGTGCCAGCAGCCGAGGGACGTCAAGAGAGACCCAGTACTTC. Its translation: CASSRGTSRETQYF.

In its sample, this clonotype was seen a few times. V gene TRBV20-1 combines with J gene TRBJ1-6; TRBD1 matches 8 bases. V dropped 5 bases and J dropped 6; count of bases not matched to a gene: 3. The CDR3 consists of 13 residues. Germline V lookup: CDR1 DFQATT, CDR2 SNEGSKA (reference sequence). The CDR3 loop reads CSAPGGGNSPLHF. For the CDR3, the DNA is TGCAGTGCTCCAGGGGGCGGTAATTCACCCCTCCACTTT.

V is TRBV29-1 and J is TRBJ2-7; D is possibly TRBD1 (6 bases). The CDR3 contains 14 residues. The germline gives CDR1 SQVTM, CDR2 ANQGSEA. The ends were cut back, 4 bases at V and 7 bases at J, with 20 bases in the middle. CDR3 nucleotide sequence: TGCAGCGTTGCAGGTCAGGGGACCTCGGGGGAGCAGTACTTC. It specifies CSVAGQGTSGEQYF.

This clonotype was counted only a few times. This chain connects TRBV5-5 to TRBJ1-2, with 8 nucleotides matching TRBD1. The V gene's germline CDR1 is SGHKS and CDR2 YYEKEE (reference sequence). J lost 1 base, V lost 4 bases, and 6 bases had no gene match. There are 15 residues in the CDR3. The CDR3 DNA reads TGTGCCAGCAGCCCTCGGACAGGGATTAACTATGGCTACACCTTC. Translated, it gives CASSPRTGINYGYTF.

This clonotype has only a few counts. The genes are TRBV4-2 and TRBJ2-3; D may be TRBD2 (6 bases). This CDR3 has 16 residues. V was shortened by 4 bases and J by 2 bases, with 16 bases between the two germline ends. Germline V gives CDR1 LGHNA, CDR2 YNFKEQ. CDR3 DNA: TGTGCCAGCAGCCGCGACAAGTCTAGCGCCACAGATACGCAGTATTTT. Translating gives CASSRDKSSATDTQYF.

This clonotype has a count of ten or more. The J gene is TRBJ2-2, the V gene TRBV7-9; weak D call: TRBD1 (5 bases). The CDR3 totals 15 residues. Between the trimmed V and J ends, which lost 3 bases and 3 bases, there was a span of 11 bases. Germline CDR1 SEHNR, CDR2 FQNEAQ (reference sequence). CDR3 DNA: TGTGCCAGCAGCTTTGGCAGGGTCGACACCGGGGAGCTGTTTTTT. Protein: CASSFGRVDTGELFF.

The chain recombines TRBV4-3 with TRBJ1-4; D possibly corresponds to TRBD1 (5 bases). CDR1 and CDR2 from the germline V gene are LGHNA and YSLEER. V was shortened by 0 bases and J by 16 bases, with 12 bases between the two germline ends. CDR3 length equals 12 residues. CDR3 loop: CASSQDTGPPFF. The CDR3 DNA follows: TGCGCCAGCAGCCAAGACACGGGACCCCCGTTTTTT.

The chain is built from TRBV5-1 and TRBJ2-3, with D unresolved. CDR3 length: 15 residues. With 1 base removed from V and 5 bases from J, the gap between germline ends came to 14 bases. CDR1 is SGHRS and CDR2 is YFSETQ in the germline V gene. The CDR3: CASSLSGPWGDTQYF. CDR3 bases: TGCGCCAGCAGCTTGTCGGGCCCGTGGGGAGATACGCAGTATTTT.

This clonotype was detected only a few times. V gene TRBV20-1 combines with J gene TRBJ2-7; TRBD2 might be the D (5 bases). V was trimmed by 6 bases and J by 4 bases, leaving 16 bases between them. CDR1 DFQATT and CDR2 SNEGSKA come from the germline V gene (reference sequence). The CDR3 runs 13 residues. The CDR3 loop reads CSAEREGRYEQYF. CDR3 sequence (DNA): TGCAGTGCCGAGAGGGAAGGGAGATACGAGCAGTACTTC.